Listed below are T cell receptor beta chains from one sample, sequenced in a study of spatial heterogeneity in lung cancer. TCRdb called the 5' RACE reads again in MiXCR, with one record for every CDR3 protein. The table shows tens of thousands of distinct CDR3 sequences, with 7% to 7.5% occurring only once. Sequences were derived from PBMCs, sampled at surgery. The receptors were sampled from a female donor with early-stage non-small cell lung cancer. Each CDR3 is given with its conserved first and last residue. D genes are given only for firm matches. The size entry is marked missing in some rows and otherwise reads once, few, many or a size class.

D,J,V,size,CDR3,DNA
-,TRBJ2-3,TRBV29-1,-,CSVDKSTDTQYF,TGCAGCGTCGACAAGTCCACAGATACGCAGTATTTT
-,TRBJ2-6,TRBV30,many,CAWSVMGSGANVLTF,TGTGCCTGGAGTGTGATGGGCTCTGGGGCCAACGTCCTGACTTTC
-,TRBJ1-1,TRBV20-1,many,CSVRTPGSEAFF,TGCAGTGTCCGGACCCCGGGGAGTGAAGCTTTCTTT
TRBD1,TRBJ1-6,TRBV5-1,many,CASSGSGGSRNSPLHF,TGCGCCAGCAGCGGATCAGGGGGTTCACGGAATTCACCCCTCCACTTT
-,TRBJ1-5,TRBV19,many,CASSIGDYYQPQHF,TGTGCCAGTAGTATTGGGGACTACTATCAGCCCCAGCATTTT
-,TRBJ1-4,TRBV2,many,CASRAVGAREKLFF,TGTGCCAGCAGAGCAGTGGGGGCCAGAGAAAAACTGTTTTTT
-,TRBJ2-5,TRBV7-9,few,CASSLGAGWTETQYF,TGTGCCAGCAGCTTAGGGGCGGGGTGGACAGAGACCCAGTACTTC
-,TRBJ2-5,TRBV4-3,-,CASSQAQGRGTQYF,TGCGCCAGCAGCCAAGCTCAGGGTCGGGGGACCCAGTACTTC
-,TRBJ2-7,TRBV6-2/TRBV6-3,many,CASSYLGGEQYF,TGTGCCAGCAGTTATCTCGGAGGCGAGCAGTACTTC
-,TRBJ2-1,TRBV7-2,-,CASSLGLVGRMNEQFF,TGTGCCAGCAGCTTAGGACTAGTGGGGAGGATGAATGAGCAGTTCTTC
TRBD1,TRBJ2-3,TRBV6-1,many,CASAWETGRGDTQYF,TGTGCCAGCGCCTGGGAGACAGGGAGAGGTGATACGCAGTATTTT
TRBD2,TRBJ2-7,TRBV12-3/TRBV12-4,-,CASSSDIAGQYF,TGTGCCAGCAGTTCCGACATAGCGGGGCAGTACTTC
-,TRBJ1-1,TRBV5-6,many,CASSFDSSRTEAFF,TGTGCCAGCAGCTTTGATAGTTCTAGGACTGAAGCTTTCTTT
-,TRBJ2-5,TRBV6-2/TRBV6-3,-,CASSYAWETQYF,TGTGCCAGCAGTTACGCGTGGGAGACCCAGTACTTC
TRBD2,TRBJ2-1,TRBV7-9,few,CASSPPGLAVLGEQFF,TGTGCCAGCAGCCCCCCGGGACTAGCCGTGTTGGGTGAGCAGTTCTTC
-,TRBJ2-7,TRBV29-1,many,CSVATGYEQYF,TGCAGCGTTGCGACTGGCTACGAGCAGTACTTC
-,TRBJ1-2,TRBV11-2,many,CASSSGRPLVYGYTF,TGTGCCAGCAGCTCCGGACGGCCGCTGGTCTATGGCTACACCTTC
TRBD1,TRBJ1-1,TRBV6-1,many,CASSVTGFPEAFF,TGTGCCAGCAGTGTGACAGGGTTCCCTGAAGCTTTCTTT
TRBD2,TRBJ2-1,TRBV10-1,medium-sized,CASSEAQRESRYNEQFF,TGCGCCAGCAGTGAGGCCCAGCGGGAGAGTCGGTACAATGAGCAGTTCTTC
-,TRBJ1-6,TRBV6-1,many,CASVLTGFNSPLHF,TGTGCCAGTGTCCTTACAGGCTTTAATTCACCCCTCCACTTT
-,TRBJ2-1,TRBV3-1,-,CASSRKTGSSSYNEQFF,TGTGCCAGCAGCCGGAAGACAGGTAGTAGCTCCTACAATGAGCAGTTCTTC
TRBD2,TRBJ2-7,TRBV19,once,CASSIHGLAGGPSYEQYF,TGTGCCAGTAGTATCCACGGACTAGCGGGGGGCCCATCCTACGAGCAGTACTTC
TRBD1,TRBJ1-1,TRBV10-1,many,CASSDPGQGNTEAFF,TGCGCCAGCAGTGACCCGGGACAGGGGAACACTGAAGCTTTCTTT
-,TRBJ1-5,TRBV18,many,CASSPLGDSNQPQHF,TGTGCCAGCTCACCCCTTGGGGATAGCAATCAGCCCCAGCATTTT
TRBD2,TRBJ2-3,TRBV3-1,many,CASSRLRRGGTDTQYF,TGTGCCAGCAGTCGCCTCCGTCGGGGGGGCACAGATACGCAGTATTTT
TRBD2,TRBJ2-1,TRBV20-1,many,CSARVEGLREGPYNEQFF,TGCAGTGCTAGAGTTGAGGGTCTGCGGGAGGGCCCTTACAATGAGCAGTTCTTC
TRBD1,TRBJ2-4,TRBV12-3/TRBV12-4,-,CASSSARTGLAKNIQYF,TGTGCCAGCAGTTCTGCGCGGACAGGGCTAGCCAAAAACATTCAGTACTTC
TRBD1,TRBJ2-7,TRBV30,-,CAWSRGQGIYEQYF,TGTGCCTGGAGCCGGGGACAGGGAATCTACGAGCAGTACTTC
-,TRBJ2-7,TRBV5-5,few,CASSNSETVYEQYF,TGTGCCAGCAGCAATTCGGAGACAGTTTACGAGCAGTACTTC
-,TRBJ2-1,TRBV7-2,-,CASSPPSGGYNEQFF,TGTGCCAGCAGCCCGCCGAGCGGAGGGTACAATGAGCAGTTCTTC
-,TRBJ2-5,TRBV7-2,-,CASSPRSRPETQYF,TGTGCCAGCAGCCCAAGGTCCCGCCCGGAGACCCAGTACTTC
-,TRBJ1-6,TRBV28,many,CATSRLATLHF,TGTGCCACCTCAAGGTTGGCCACCCTCCACTTT
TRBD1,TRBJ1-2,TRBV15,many,CATSRDPGGVEGYTF,TGTGCCACCAGCAGAGATCCAGGGGGCGTCGAAGGCTACACCTTC